These 3 T cell receptor beta chains were all obtained from the same sample, sequenced in a study of blood T cell repertoires in COVID-19. Data came from immunoSEQ multiplex PCR; TCRdb stores just in-frame clones and leaves some out. Of 53,000 or so clones in the sample, 75% to 80% are singletons; the top ten hold roughly 45%. Sequencing used peripheral blood. Receptors originate from a man between 65 and 85 years old with active or convalescent COVID-19.

This chain links TRBV24-1 with TRBJ2-1, with D tentatively TRBD1 (5 bases). V lost 6 bases and J 6 bases, leaving 14 bases between the germline ends. CDR1 is KGHDR, CDR2 SFDVKD, per germline. The CDR3 spans 14 residues. CDR3 nucleotide sequence: TGTGCCACCAGTCAGGGCAGGGCAATCAATGAGCAGTTCTTC. Protein sequence: CATSQGRAINEQFF.

The chain combines TRBV15 with TRBJ2-5; 7 positions agree with TRBD1. V shed 6 bases and J 0 bases; nucleotides not matched to a gene: 13. The CDR3 is made up of 17 amino acids. Germline loops: CDR1 LNHNV, CDR2 YYDKDF (reference sequence). The CDR3 reads CATRSGTAVGNQETQYF. The CDR3 DNA is TGTGCCACCAGGTCTGGGACAGCCGTGGGGAACCAAGAGACCCAGTACTTC.

This CDR3 reads CASSSGTAVVYSNQPQHF. In DNA, the CDR3 is TGTGCCAGCAGCTCCGGGACAGCCGTAGTCTATAGCAATCAGCCCCAGCATTTT. This rearrangement joins TRBV2 to TRBJ1-5; 7 bases map to TRBD1. The CDR3 has 18 residues. Germline V gene data show CDR1 as SNHLY and CDR2 as FYNNEI. After removal of 6 bases from V and 0 bases from J, the junction contained 14 bases not matched to a gene.